This TCR beta chain was sequenced in a study of T-cell reconstitution after alpha-beta-depleted transplantation in children. Unique molecular identifiers were incorporated during preparation of the TCRbeta library. Each CDR3 protein gets one entry after TCRdb re-called the PCR reads with MiXCR. Of 550,000 to 800,000 distinct CDR3 sequences in the sample, around 14% were seen once. This clonotype was picked up a small number of times. In germline, CDR1 is DFQATT, CDR2 SNEGSKA (reference sequence). V dropped 2 bases and J dropped 5; count of bases not matched to a gene: 15. The CDR3 is made up of 17 amino acids.

The origin of this receptor is a girl aged 2 to 9 with congenital amegakaryocytic thrombocytopenia, due to receive a stem cell transplant. This sample comprised PBMCs, obtained before TCRalphabeta/CD19-depleted stem cell transplant. The rearrangement links TRBV20-1 to TRBJ2-3; TRBD2 matches 8 bases. CDR3 sequence (DNA): TGCAGTGCTAGAAAATCCCCGGGACTAGGTGTCATAGATACGCAGTATTTT. Translating gives CSARKSPGLGVIDTQYF.